The clone carrying this TCR beta chain was found once. This sample also contains other DNA sequences that code for the same CDR3. From germline, CDR1 is MRHNA and CDR2 SNTAGT. There are 12 residues in the CDR3. V was shortened by 2 bases and J by 6 bases, with 7 bases between the two germline ends. This record comes from a study of shared clonotypes between healthy human individuals. Profiled with immunoSEQ multiplex PCR; TCRdb holds only in-frame clones, not every one. The table shows over 1.5 million clones, with 95% to 99% occurring only once. Recent vaccinations or acute infections were absent in the healthy HIV-negative adult donors.

The chain employs TRBV6-4 and TRBJ1-2; D gene uncertain. The specimen sequenced was naive CD4+ T cells sorted from blood. Subset specified: CD45RA+ positively selected. The clonotype originates from a man aged 25-45 years in good health. CDR3 loop: CASSDGGDGYTF. For the CDR3, the DNA is TGTGCCAGCAGTGACGGTGGGGATGGCTACACCTTC.